This passage covers 23 T cell receptor beta chains from one sample sequenced in a study of regulatory T cells in long-lasting Graves disease. To make TCR beta libraries, researchers used iRepertoire HTBI primers and Arm-PCR of CDR3 regions. In TCRdb, the multiplex PCR reads were re-called with MiXCR into one record per CDR3 protein. The sample consists of about 470,000 distinct CDR3 sequences, around 21% of them appearing once. Time point meaning: persistent/refractory GD, antithyroid drugs over 5 years with positive TRAb. Scientists built the TCR library using RNA that was extracted from PBMCs. The starting material was peripheral blood mononuclear cells (PBMCs), obtained when the disease was refractory, from a patient treated with antithyroid drugs. Receptor source: a female donor with Graves disease.

There are many counts of this clonotype. The chain combines TRBV2 with TRBJ2-7; 8 positions match TRBD2. CDR3 length: 13 residues. In germline, CDR1 is SNHLY, CDR2 FYNNEI. J gave up 5 bases and V 6 bases, and 6 bases lay outside the gene matches. The CDR3 here is CASRISGINEQYF. Written as DNA, the CDR3 is TGTGCCAGCAGGATTAGCGGGATCAACGAGCAGTACTTC.

This clonotype was counted a few times. The chain couples TRBV6-1 to TRBJ1-2; 7 nucleotides line up with TRBD1. With V trimmed by 6 bases and J by 2 bases, 9 bases remained unmatched. This CDR3 contains 15 residues. Germline V CDR1 and CDR2: MNHNS, SASEGT. The CDR3 region is CASRDPGGGNYGYTF. The CDR3 nucleotides read TGTGCCAGCAGGGATCCAGGGGGGGGGAACTATGGCTACACCTTC.

This chain links TRBV2 with TRBJ2-1, with TRBD2 matching 7 bases. The trim removed 8 bases at V and 8 bases at J, leaving 15 bases unmatched. This CDR3 spans 15 amino acids. Germline-derived CDR1 and CDR2 are SNHLY and FYNNEI. The CDR3 DNA is TGTGCCAGCTTTAGTGCGGGAGTATTTGGAGATGAGCAGTTCTTC. It is translated as CASFSAGVFGDEQFF.

This chain uses TRBV19 with TRBJ2-5; 7 positions agree with TRBD1. Germline assignment: CDR1 LNHDA and CDR2 SQIVND (reference sequence). The CDR3 runs to 15 residues. V dropped 0 bases and J dropped 6; count of bases not matched to a gene: 7. CDR3 sequence (DNA): TGTGCCAGTAGTATAGATCAGACAGGGTGGAAGACCCAGTACTTC. It specifies CASSIDQTGWKTQYF.

This clonotype showed up just a few times. CDR3: CSAVRGNSNQPQHF. Written as DNA, the CDR3 is TGCAGTGCTGTCCGTGGGAATAGCAATCAGCCCCAGCATTTT. This chain connects TRBV20-1 to TRBJ1-5; the D is unclear. Germline assignment: CDR1 DFQATT and CDR2 SNEGSKA (reference sequence). The CDR3 has 14 residues. Trimming pared 5 bases from V and 0 bases from J, leaving 11 bases between.

At least ten counts were recorded for this clonotype. The chain uses TRBV28 and TRBJ1-2; a possible D gene is TRBD1 (5 bases). This CDR3 comprises 13 residues. Germline CDR1 reads MDHEN; CDR2 reads SYDVKM. Trimming shortened V by 2 bases and J by 5 bases, and 9 bases separated the two germline ends. CDR3 nucleotide sequence: TGTGCCAGCAGTTTACGGGGCTCTTATGGCTACACCTTC. Amino acids: CASSLRGSYGYTF.

This chain uses TRBV27 with TRBJ2-1; possibly TRBD1 or TRBD2 for D (5 bases each). Germline V gene lookup returns CDR1 MNHEY and CDR2 SMNVEV (reference sequence). V was pared by 3 bases and J by 8 bases, with 14 bases between. The CDR3 loop spans 14 amino acids. In DNA form, the CDR3 reads TGTGCCAGCAGTTTTGGGACCCAAGGTGATGAGCAGTTCTTC. Amino acids: CASSFGTQGDEQFF.

Comment on this clonotype: This may be a read error: a much more frequent sequence differs by one nucleotide. The chain couples TRBV6-2 or TRBV6-3 to TRBJ1-2; D is possibly TRBD1 (6 bases). Trimming stripped 1 base from V and 6 bases from J, with 15 bases between. CDR3 length equals 15 residues. Looked up from germline, CDR1 is MNHEY and CDR2 is SVGEGT. Here the CDR3 reads CASSYWISGVDGYTF. The CDR3 nucleotides read TGTGCCAGCAGTTACTGGATATCAGGGGTTGATGGCTACACCTTC.

A word on this clonotype: It may be a read error: a sequence one base away is much more abundant. The rearrangement uses TRBV6-2 or TRBV6-3 and TRBJ2-7; the match to TRBD1 covers 10 bases. CDR1 MNHEY and CDR2 SVGEGT come from the germline V gene. The CDR3 length is 16 residues. CDR3 sequence: CANSYSRTGGSYEQYF. DNA of the CDR3: TGTGCCAACAGTTACTCTCGGACAGGGGGATCCTACGAGCAGTACTTC.

The table lists this clonotype with a few counts. This chain connects TRBV28 to TRBJ1-5, with TRBD1 as a possible D gene (5 bases). The CDR3 totals 15 residues. From germline, CDR1 is MDHEN and CDR2 SYDVKM. V lost 7 bases, J lost 4 bases, and 17 bases lay in between. In nucleotides, the CDR3 is TGTGCCAGCAAGATCCAGGGTAGCCGAAATCAGCCCCAGCATTTT. This translates into CASKIQGSRNQPQHF. Based on the CDR3 plus reference TRBV28 and TRBJ1-5, the full variable domain is DVKVTQSSRYLVKRTGEKVFLECVQDMDHENMFWYRQDPGLGLRLIYFSYDVKMKEKGDIPEGYSVSREKKERFSLILESASTNQTSMYLCASKIQGSRNQPQHFGDGTRLSIL.

This clonotype was counted between two and nine times. The chain carries TRBV7-9 and TRBJ2-2; D tentatively fits TRBD1 or TRBD2 (6 bases each). Trimming removed 5 bases at V and 1 base at J, with 29 bases between. The CDR3 contains 21 residues. Per germline, CDR1 SEHNR and CDR2 FQNEAQ (reference sequence). The CDR3: CASSGRFAGVGGDLNTGELFF. CDR3 DNA sequence: TGTGCCAGCAGCGGAAGATTCGCAGGGGTTGGCGGGGACCTGAACACCGGGGAGCTGTTTTTT.

This clonotype appeared a few times. This sequence joins TRBV30 and TRBJ2-5, with D maybe TRBD2 (6 bases). The V gene lost 3 bases and the J gene lost 3 bases, with 20 bases spanning the gap. The CDR3 loop spans 16 amino acids. The germline V gene encodes CDR1 GTSNPN and CDR2 SVGIG (reference sequence). The CDR3 region has the DNA TGTGCCTGGAGCGCAAAAATCGGACTACCCAAAGAGACCCAGTACTTC. This codes for CAWSAKIGLPKETQYF.

This clonotype occurred many times. The chain carries TRBV20-1 and TRBJ1-2, with 8 bases identical to TRBD1. Germline V gives CDR1 DFQATT, CDR2 SNEGSKA (reference sequence). CDR3 length: 17 residues. CDR3 sequence: CTPLGPTRQGSWYGYTF. The CDR3 bases are TGCACCCCGCTAGGCCCCACCCGACAGGGGAGTTGGTATGGCTACACCTTC.

This clonotype was seen at least ten times. The gene calls are TRBV28 and TRBJ2-7; 11 bases are a match to TRBD2. This CDR3 is 16 amino acids long. Losses at the gene ends were 5 bases for V and 4 bases for J; bases not matched to a gene: 10. Per germline, CDR1 MDHEN and CDR2 SYDVKM. The CDR3 is CASSPLLAGVSYEQYF. In nucleotides, the CDR3 is TGTGCCAGCAGTCCGCTACTAGCGGGAGTTTCTTACGAGCAGTACTTC.

The sample holds many counts of this clonotype. The rearrangement joins TRBV5-6 to TRBJ1-5; D uncertain. With 1 base removed from V and 5 bases from J, the gap between germline ends came to 4 bases. Germline lookup yields CDR1 SGHDT and CDR2 YYEEEE. This CDR3 is built from 12 residues. The CDR3 region is CASSLRDQPQHF. Written as DNA, the CDR3 is TGTGCCAGCAGCTTGAGGGATCAGCCCCAGCATTTT.

This clonotype has only a few counts. A much larger clone lies a single base off, so this may be a read error. The V and J genes are TRBV28 and TRBJ2-7; D perhaps matches TRBD2 (6 bases). Germline lookup yields CDR1 MDHEN and CDR2 SYDVKM. This CDR3 contains 16 residues. The CDR3 DNA reads TGTGCCAGCAGTCCGCCGACTAGAGCGCTAACCTACGAGCGGTACTTC. It codes for CASSPPTRALTYERYF.

This clonotype was detected a few times. The chain employs TRBV6-1 and TRBJ1-5; D is possibly TRBD1 (5 bases). V was pared by 11 bases and J by 1 base, with 21 bases between. Germline CDR1 MNHNS, CDR2 SASEGT. CDR3 length: 16 amino acids. As DNA, the CDR3 is TGTGCCCGTGGTGTCGTCTGGGGGGGAAGCAATCAGCCCCAGCATTTT. It translates to CARGVVWGGSNQPQHF.

The table lists this clonotype with a few counts. The chain carries TRBV2 and TRBJ2-3; D not certain. The length of the CDR3 is 14 residues. Germline CDR1 reads SNHLY; CDR2 reads FYNNEI. The V gene lost 3 bases and the J gene lost 4 bases, with 11 bases spanning the gap. The CDR3 nucleotides are TGTGCCAGCAGTGATCCTGGAGCTGCAGATACGCAGTATTTT. Its translation is CASSDPGAADTQYF.

Concerning this clonotype: This clone may be a read error of a much larger clone one base away. The rearrangement joins TRBV12-3 or TRBV12-4 to TRBJ2-2; 13 bases are shared with TRBD2. Trimming removed 6 bases from V and 0 bases from J; junction bases left unmatched: 10. The CDR3 spans 19 residues. CDR3 loop: CASSHSGLAGDSNTGELFF. The CDR3 nucleotides are TGTGCCAGCAGCCACTCAGGACTAGCGGGAGACTCGAACACCGGGGAGCTGTTTTTT.

This chain uses TRBV7-2 with TRBJ2-3, with D maybe TRBD2 (9 bases). Trimming shortened V by 2 bases and J by 15 bases, and 24 bases separated the two germline ends. The CDR3 totals 15 residues. Germline V gene lookup returns CDR1 SGHTA and CDR2 FQGNSA. This chain's CDR3 is CASSLRLAGTGWKYF. The CDR3, as DNA: TGTGCCAGCAGCTTACGGCTAGCGGGGACAGGTTGGAAATATTTT.

Note on this clonotype: An end of the junction does not agree with germline; a read error may underlie this. The V call is TRBV28, the J call TRBJ2-5; 7 positions match TRBD2. The CDR3 is 15 residues long. Germline V CDR1 and CDR2: MDHEN, SYDVKM. The CDR3 reads CASHRGGSNQGTQYF. The CDR3 region has the DNA TGTGCCAGCCACCGGGGCGGGAGTAATCAAGGGACCCAGTACTTC. The full variable domain, in which reference TRBV28 and TRBJ2-5 provide the parts outside the CDR3, is DVKVTQSSRYLVKRTGEKVFLECVQDMDHENMFWYRQDPGLGLRLIYFSYDVKMKEKGDIPEGYSVSREKKERFSLILESASTNQTSMYLCASHRGGSNQGTQYFGPGTRLLVL.

V gene TRBV28 combines with J gene TRBJ2-3; 7 bases are a match to TRBD1. V was pared by 6 bases and J by 5 bases, with 8 bases of the junction left unmatched. This CDR3 contains 14 residues. Germline assignment: CDR1 MDHEN and CDR2 SYDVKM. CDR3 nucleotide sequence: TGTGCCAGCAGCCTGACAGGGCCAGGAGATACGCAGTATTTT. It yields the protein CASSLTGPGDTQYF.

This clonotype was seen a handful of times. The rearrangement uses TRBV11-2 and TRBJ2-1; 8 nucleotides align to TRBD2. Losses at the gene ends were 0 bases for V and 9 bases for J; bases not matched to a gene: 4. This CDR3 comprises 14 residues. Per the germline V gene, CDR1 is SGHAT and CDR2 is FQNNGV. The DNA for the CDR3 is TGTGCCAGCAGCTTAGAGTCTGCGGGAGGTGAGCAGTTCTTC. It yields the protein CASSLESAGGEQFF.